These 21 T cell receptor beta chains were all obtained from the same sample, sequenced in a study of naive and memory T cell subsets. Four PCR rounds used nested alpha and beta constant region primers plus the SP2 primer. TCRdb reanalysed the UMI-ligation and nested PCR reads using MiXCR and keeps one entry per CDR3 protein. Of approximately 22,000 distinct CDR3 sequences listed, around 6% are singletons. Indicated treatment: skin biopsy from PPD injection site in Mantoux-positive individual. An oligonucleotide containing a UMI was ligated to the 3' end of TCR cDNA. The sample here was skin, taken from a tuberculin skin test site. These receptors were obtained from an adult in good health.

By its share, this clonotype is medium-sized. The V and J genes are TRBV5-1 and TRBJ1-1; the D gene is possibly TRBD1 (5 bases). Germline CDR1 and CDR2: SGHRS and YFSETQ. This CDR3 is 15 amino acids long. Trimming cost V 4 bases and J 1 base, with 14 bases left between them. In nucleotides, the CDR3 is TGCGCCAGCAGCCAACAGGCCCCACGGAACACTGAAGCTTTCTTT. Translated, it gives CASSQQAPRNTEAFF. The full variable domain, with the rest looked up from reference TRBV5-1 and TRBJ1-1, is KAGVTQTPRYLIKTRGQQVTLSCSPISGHRSVSWYQQTPGQGLQFLFEYFSETQRNKGNFPGRFSGRQFSNSRSEMNVSTLELGDSALYLCASSQQAPRNTEAFFGQGTRLTVV.

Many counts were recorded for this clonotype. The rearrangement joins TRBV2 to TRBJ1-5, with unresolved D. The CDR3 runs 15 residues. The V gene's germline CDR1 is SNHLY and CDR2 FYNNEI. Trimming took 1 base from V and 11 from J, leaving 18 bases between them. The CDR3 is CASSEGDWEPMAQHF. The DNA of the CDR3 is TGTGCCAGCAGTGAAGGCGATTGGGAGCCTATGGCCCAGCATTTT.

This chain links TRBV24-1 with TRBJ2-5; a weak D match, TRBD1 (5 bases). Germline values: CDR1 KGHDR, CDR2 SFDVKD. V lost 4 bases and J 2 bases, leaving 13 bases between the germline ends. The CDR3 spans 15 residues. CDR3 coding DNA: TGTGCCACCAGTGACTCCCGACAGATTCAAGAGACCCAGTACTTC. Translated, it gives CATSDSRQIQETQYF.

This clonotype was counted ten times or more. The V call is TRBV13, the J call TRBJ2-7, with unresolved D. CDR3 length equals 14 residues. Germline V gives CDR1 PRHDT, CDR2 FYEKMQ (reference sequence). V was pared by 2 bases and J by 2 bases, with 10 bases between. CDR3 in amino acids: CASSLPASPYEQYF. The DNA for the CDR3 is TGTGCCAGCAGCTTACCGGCAAGTCCCTACGAGCAGTACTTC.

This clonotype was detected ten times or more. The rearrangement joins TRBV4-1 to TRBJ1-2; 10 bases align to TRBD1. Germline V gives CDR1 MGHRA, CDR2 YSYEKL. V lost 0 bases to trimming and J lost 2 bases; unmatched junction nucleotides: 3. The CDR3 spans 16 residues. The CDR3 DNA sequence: TGCGCCAGCAGCCAAGACGGACAGGGGGGAAACTATGGCTACACCTTC. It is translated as CASSQDGQGGNYGYTF.

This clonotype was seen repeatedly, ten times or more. The CDR3 sequence is CASTPLGDTDTQYF. For the CDR3, the DNA is TGTGCCAGTACGCCCCTCGGAGATACAGATACGCAGTATTTT. The V and J genes are TRBV6-2 or TRBV6-3 and TRBJ2-3; D gene uncertain. The CDR3 runs 14 residues. Germline V gene sequence: CDR1 MNHEY, CDR2 SVGEGT. Trimming shortened V by 9 bases and J by 3 bases, and 16 bases separated the two germline ends.

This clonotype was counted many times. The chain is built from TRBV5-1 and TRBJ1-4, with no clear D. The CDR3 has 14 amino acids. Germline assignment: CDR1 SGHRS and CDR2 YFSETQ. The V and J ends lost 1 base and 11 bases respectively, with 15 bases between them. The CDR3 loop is CASSLNMAGGKLFF. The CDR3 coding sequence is TGCGCCAGCAGCTTGAACATGGCAGGCGGTAAACTGTTTTTT.

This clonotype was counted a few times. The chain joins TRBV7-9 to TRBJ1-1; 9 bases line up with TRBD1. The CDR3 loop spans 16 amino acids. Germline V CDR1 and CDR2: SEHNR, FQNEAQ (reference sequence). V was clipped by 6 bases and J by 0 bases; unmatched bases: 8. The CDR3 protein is CASRPGQGIMNTEAFF. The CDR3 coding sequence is TGTGCCAGCAGACCCGGACAGGGGATAATGAACACTGAAGCTTTCTTT.

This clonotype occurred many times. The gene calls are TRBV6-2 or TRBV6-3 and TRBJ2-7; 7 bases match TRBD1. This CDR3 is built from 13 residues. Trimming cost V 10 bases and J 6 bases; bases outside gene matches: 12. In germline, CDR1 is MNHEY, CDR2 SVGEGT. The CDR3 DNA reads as TGTGCCATCGCCGGGACAGAGGTTCGCGAGCAGTACTTC. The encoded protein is CAIAGTEVREQYF.

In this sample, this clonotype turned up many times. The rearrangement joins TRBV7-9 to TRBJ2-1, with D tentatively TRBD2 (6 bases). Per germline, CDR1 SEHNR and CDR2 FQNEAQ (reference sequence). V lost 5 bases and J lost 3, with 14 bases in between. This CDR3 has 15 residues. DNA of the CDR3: TGTGCCAGCAGCCCCCGGGCGGGAAACTACAATGAGCAGTTCTTC. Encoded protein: CASSPRAGNYNEQFF.

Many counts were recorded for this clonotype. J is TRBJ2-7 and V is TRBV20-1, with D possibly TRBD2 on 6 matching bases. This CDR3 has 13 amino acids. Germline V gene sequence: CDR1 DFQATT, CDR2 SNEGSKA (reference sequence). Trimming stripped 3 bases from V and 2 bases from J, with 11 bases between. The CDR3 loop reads CSARGGRAYEQYF. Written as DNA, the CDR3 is TGCAGTGCTAGGGGGGGACGCGCCTACGAGCAGTACTTC.

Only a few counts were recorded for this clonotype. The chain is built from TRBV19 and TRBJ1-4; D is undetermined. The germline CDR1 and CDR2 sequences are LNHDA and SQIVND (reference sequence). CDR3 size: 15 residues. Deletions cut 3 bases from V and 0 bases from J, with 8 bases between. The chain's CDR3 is CASSMRHATNEKLFF. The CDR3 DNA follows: TGTGCCAGTAGTATGCGGCACGCAACTAATGAAAAACTGTTTTTT.

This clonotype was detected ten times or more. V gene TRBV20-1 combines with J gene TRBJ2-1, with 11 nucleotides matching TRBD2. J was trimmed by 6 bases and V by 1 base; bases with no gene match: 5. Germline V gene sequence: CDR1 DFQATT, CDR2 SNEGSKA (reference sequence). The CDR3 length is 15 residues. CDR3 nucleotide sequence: TGCAGTGCTAGAGGCAGACTAGCGGGACTCAATGAGCAGTTCTTC. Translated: CSARGRLAGLNEQFF.

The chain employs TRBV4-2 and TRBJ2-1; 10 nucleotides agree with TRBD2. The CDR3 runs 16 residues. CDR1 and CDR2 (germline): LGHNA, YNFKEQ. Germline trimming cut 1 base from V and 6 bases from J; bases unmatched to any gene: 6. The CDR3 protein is CASSQGAGGPLNEQFF. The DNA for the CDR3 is TGTGCCAGCAGCCAAGGAGCGGGAGGGCCCCTCAATGAGCAGTTCTTC.

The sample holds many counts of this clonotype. CDR3 DNA: TGCGCCAGCAGCCAAGCGACTAGGTCCTACAATGAGCAGTTCTTC. Translated, it gives CASSQATRSYNEQFF. The rearrangement uses TRBV4-3 and TRBJ2-1, with a weak D call TRBD2 (6 bases). Germline values: CDR1 LGHNA, CDR2 YSLEER. This CDR3 contains 15 residues. Trimming stripped 1 base from V and 1 base from J, with 8 bases between.

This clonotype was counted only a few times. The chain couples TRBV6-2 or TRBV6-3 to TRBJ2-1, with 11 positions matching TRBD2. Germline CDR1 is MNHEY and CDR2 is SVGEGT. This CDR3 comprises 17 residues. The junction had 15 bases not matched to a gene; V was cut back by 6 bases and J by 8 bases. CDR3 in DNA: TGTGCCAGCAGCCCCCTTAGCGGGAGGGTAGGTAGCGATGAGCAGTTCTTC. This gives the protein CASSPLSGRVGSDEQFF.

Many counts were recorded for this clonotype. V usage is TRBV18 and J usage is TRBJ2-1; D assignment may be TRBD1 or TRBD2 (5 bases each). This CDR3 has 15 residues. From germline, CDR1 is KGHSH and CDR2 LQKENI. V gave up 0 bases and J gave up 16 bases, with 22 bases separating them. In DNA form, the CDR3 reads TGTGCCAGCTCACCACCGTGGGCCAGGGACCCCACGGCCTTCTTC. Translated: CASSPPWARDPTAFF. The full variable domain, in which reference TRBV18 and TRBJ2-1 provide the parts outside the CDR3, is NAGVMQNPRHLVRRRGQEARLRCSPMKGHSHVYWYRQLPEEGLKFMVYLQKENIIDESGMPKERFSAEFPKEGPSILRIQQVVRGDSAAYFCASSPPWARDPTAFFGPGTRLTVL.

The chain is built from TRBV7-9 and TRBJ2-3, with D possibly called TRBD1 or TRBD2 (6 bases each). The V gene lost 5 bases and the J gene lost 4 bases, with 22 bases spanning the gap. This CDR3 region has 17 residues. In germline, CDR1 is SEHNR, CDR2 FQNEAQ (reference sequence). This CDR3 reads CASSIWGATGSPDTQYF. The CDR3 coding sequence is TGTGCCAGCAGCATCTGGGGGGCTACAGGGAGCCCAGATACGCAGTATTTT.

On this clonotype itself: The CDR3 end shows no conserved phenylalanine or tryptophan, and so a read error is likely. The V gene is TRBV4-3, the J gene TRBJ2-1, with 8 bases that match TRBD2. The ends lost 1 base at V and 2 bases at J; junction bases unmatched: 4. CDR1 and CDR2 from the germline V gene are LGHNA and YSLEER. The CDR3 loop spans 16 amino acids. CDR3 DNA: TGCGCCAGCAGCCAAGCACTAGCGGTTCCCTACAATGAGCAGTTCTAC. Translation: CASSQALAVPYNEQFY.

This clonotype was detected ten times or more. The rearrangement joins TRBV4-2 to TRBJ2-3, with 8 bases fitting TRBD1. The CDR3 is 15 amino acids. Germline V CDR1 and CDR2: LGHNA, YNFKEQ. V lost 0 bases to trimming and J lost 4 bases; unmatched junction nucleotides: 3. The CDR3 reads CASSQDARGPDTQYF. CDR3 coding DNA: TGTGCCAGCAGCCAAGATGCCAGGGGGCCAGATACGCAGTATTTT.

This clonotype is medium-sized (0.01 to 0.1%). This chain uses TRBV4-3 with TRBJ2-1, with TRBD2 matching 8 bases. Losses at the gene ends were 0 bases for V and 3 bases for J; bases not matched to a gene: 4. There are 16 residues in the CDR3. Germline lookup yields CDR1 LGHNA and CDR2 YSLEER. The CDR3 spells CASSQDTSGFYNEQFF. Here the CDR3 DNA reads TGCGCCAGCAGCCAAGATACTAGCGGATTCTACAATGAGCAGTTCTTC.